Below, 16 T cell receptor beta chains from the same sample are listed, as sequenced in a study of T cells in localized non-small cell lung cancer. Clones were read by immunoSEQ multiplex PCR, and TCRdb kept only the in-frame ones, dropping some. This table holds some 29,000 clones, 87% found once. Sequences were derived from peripheral blood, sampled before any cancer treatment. The receptors derive from a male donor older than 55 with stage I lung adenocarcinoma.

The chain has TRBV6-5 and TRBJ1-5; D not certain. CDR1 is MNHEY and CDR2 is SVGAGI in the germline V gene. The ends were cut back, 6 bases at V and 9 bases at J, with 6 bases in the middle. The CDR3 spans 10 residues. The CDR3 is CASSPAPQHF. CDR3 coding DNA: TGTGCCAGCAGCCCCGCGCCCCAGCATTTT.

V and J are TRBV28 and TRBJ2-5; 13 nucleotides line up with TRBD2. CDR3 size: 15 residues. Trimming removed 6 bases from V and 7 bases from J; junction bases left unmatched: 8. CDR1 and CDR2 from the germline V gene are MDHEN and SYDVKM. In nucleotides, the CDR3 is TGTGCCAGCAGCGTAGGACTAGCGGGGGTAACGACCCAGTACTTC. This codes for CASSVGLAGVTTQYF. Full variable domain (rest looked up from reference TRBV28 and TRBJ2-5): DVKVTQSSRYLVKRTGEKVFLECVQDMDHENMFWYRQDPGLGLRLIYFSYDVKMKEKGDIPEGYSVSREKKERFSLILESASTNQTSMYLCASSVGLAGVTTQYFGPGTRLLVL.

The chain couples TRBV19 to TRBJ2-7, with 10 nucleotides matching TRBD1. Germline-derived CDR1 and CDR2 are LNHDA and SQIVND (reference sequence). Trimming removed 3 bases from V and 3 bases from J; junction bases left unmatched: 2. This CDR3 region has 14 residues. The CDR3: CASSMDRGDYEQYF. The CDR3 region has the DNA TGTGCCAGTAGTATGGACAGGGGGGACTACGAGCAGTACTTC.

V usage is TRBV27 and J usage is TRBJ1-4, with TRBD1 matching 7 bases. Germline loops: CDR1 MNHEY, CDR2 SMNVEV (reference sequence). This CDR3 has 14 amino acids. Trimming at V came to 4 bases and at J to 8 bases, leaving 7 bases not matched to a gene. The CDR3 is CASSSGQVIEKLFF. The CDR3 DNA follows: TGTGCCAGCAGTTCTGGACAGGTGATCGAAAAACTGTTTTTT.

The gene calls are TRBV10-2 and TRBJ1-2; D possibly corresponds to TRBD1 (6 bases). The CDR3 length is 15 residues. The germline V gene encodes CDR1 WSHSY and CDR2 SAAADI. Deletions cut 10 bases from V and 5 bases from J, with 23 bases between. The CDR3 DNA sequence: TGCGCCACCAGAAGTGGGGGGGCATCTAGTTATGGCTACACCTTC. Translating it yields CATRSGGASSYGYTF.

V gene TRBV27 combines with J gene TRBJ2-7; 7 nucleotides line up with TRBD1. J was trimmed by 2 bases and V by 10 bases; bases with no gene match: 14. The CDR3 extends over 15 amino acids. CDR1 and CDR2 (germline): MNHEY, SMNVEV (reference sequence). The CDR3: CATLTRQGSTYEQYF. The CDR3 DNA reads TGTGCCACCCTGACCCGACAGGGCTCAACCTACGAGCAGTACTTC.

The chain links TRBV29-1 to TRBJ1-2; TRBD1 matches at 11 bases. The CDR3 consists of 13 residues. Per the germline V gene, CDR1 is SQVTM and CDR2 is ANQGSEA. J lost 8 bases, V lost 6 bases, and 8 bases had no gene match. The CDR3 region is CSVGQGEFGGYTF. In DNA form, the CDR3 reads TGCAGCGTGGGACAGGGGGAGTTTGGGGGCTACACCTTC.

The chain combines TRBV6-5 with TRBJ1-1, with D maybe TRBD1 (6 bases). Deletions cut 0 bases from V and 4 bases from J, with 9 bases between. Germline V gene sequence: CDR1 MNHEY, CDR2 SVGAGI. This CDR3 has 14 amino acids. As DNA, the CDR3 is TGTGCCAGCAGTTACTCCCAGGGGATCACTGAAGCTTTCTTT. This gives the protein CASSYSQGITEAFF.

Here the CDR3 DNA reads TGTGCCATCAGTGAGGGGGTTTCGAACTATGGCTACACCTTC. Translated, it gives CAISEGVSNYGYTF. The gene calls are TRBV10-3 and TRBJ1-2; D is unclear. The V and J ends lost 2 bases and 2 bases respectively, with 9 bases between them. The CDR3 is 14 amino acids. Germline CDR1 is ENHRY and CDR2 is SYGVKD.

The chain carries TRBV5-1 and TRBJ2-7; a possible D gene is TRBD1 (6 bases). Trimming removed 3 bases from V and 3 bases from J, with 13 bases in between. Per germline, CDR1 SGHRS and CDR2 YFSETQ. This CDR3 comprises 14 residues. Here the CDR3 reads CASSSSTGSYEQYF. CDR3 DNA: TGCGCCAGCAGCTCCTCTACAGGGAGCTACGAGCAGTACTTC.

The chain couples TRBV7-9 to TRBJ1-4; a possible D gene is TRBD1 (5 bases). Per the germline V gene, CDR1 is SEHNR and CDR2 is FQNEAQ (reference sequence). The CDR3 sequence is 14 residues long. Trimming shortened V by 6 bases and J by 3 bases, and 11 bases separated the two germline ends. The CDR3 loop is CASSFGDPNEKLFF. CDR3 nucleotides: TGTGCCAGCAGTTTCGGGGACCCTAATGAAAAACTGTTTTTT.

V and J are TRBV2 and TRBJ2-5; TRBD1 might be the D (6 bases). CDR1 is SNHLY and CDR2 is FYNNEI in the germline V gene. The CDR3 has 13 amino acids. V gave up 4 bases and J gave up 5 bases, with 11 bases separating them. The CDR3 nucleotides are TGTGCCAGCAGTGTCAGGGGTGGGGAGACCCAGTACTTC. Translation: CASSVRGGETQYF.

This clone was detected once. The chain carries TRBV18 and TRBJ2-5; a possible D gene is TRBD2 (5 bases). The germline V and J ends were trimmed by 3 bases and 4 bases, with 18 bases remaining between them. Germline CDR1 KGHSH, CDR2 LQKENI. The CDR3 spans 16 residues. CDR3 sequence: CASSPGSASKTETQYF. The CDR3, as DNA: TGTGCCAGCTCACCTGGTAGCGCCTCCAAGACAGAGACCCAGTACTTC.

This sequence joins TRBV30 and TRBJ1-3; D is uncertain. The CDR3 has 14 residues. CDR1 is GTSNPN and CDR2 is SVGIG in the germline V gene (reference sequence). V lost 5 bases and J 0 bases, leaving 11 bases between the germline ends. The CDR3 region has the DNA TGTGCCTGGGGAACGGGAGTCTCTGGAAACACCATATATTTT. Protein: CAWGTGVSGNTIYF.

V and J are TRBV6-1 and TRBJ2-6; TRBD1 might be the D (5 bases). Trimming took off 7 bases at V and 4 bases at J, with 11 bases between the two ends. The CDR3 runs 14 residues. Germline values: CDR1 MNHNS, CDR2 SASEGT. The CDR3: CASNLGAGANVLTF. CDR3 nucleotide sequence: TGTGCCAGCAACCTAGGGGCCGGGGCCAACGTCCTGACTTTC.

On this clone: This CDR3 fails to terminate in the conserved phenylalanine or tryptophan, so it likely reflects a read error. This chain uses TRBV5-4 with TRBJ2-4, with D possibly called TRBD1 or TRBD2 (6 bases each). This CDR3 has 17 residues. Germline-derived CDR1 and CDR2 are SGHNT and YYREEE (reference sequence). The germline V and J ends were trimmed by 1 base and 0 bases, with 14 bases remaining between them. For the CDR3, the DNA is TGTGCCAGCAGCTTGTGGGGGGCGGGGTTAGCCAAAAACATTCAGTACCTC. This encodes CASSLWGAGLAKNIQYL.